Each of the 18 T cell receptor beta chains below was sequenced from the same sample in a study of shared clonotypes between healthy human individuals. The assay was immunoSEQ multiplex PCR, and TCRdb's table has in-frame clones only and misses some. The sample contains 2,500,000 or so clones, roughly 92% of which appear only once. Source material: naive CD4+ T cells sorted from blood. Specified subset: CD45RA+ positively selected. These receptors originate from a man between 18 and 29 years old in good health.

DNA for the CDR3: TGTGCCAGCAGCGCCTCGGGATCCGAAAACTATGGCTACACCTTC. It specifies CASSASGSENYGYTF. The chain is built from TRBV7-9 and TRBJ1-2; D unclear. Deletions cut 5 bases from V and 2 bases from J, with 15 bases between. Germline CDR1 is SEHNR and CDR2 is FQNEAQ (reference sequence). The CDR3 runs to 15 residues.

J is TRBJ1-4 and V is TRBV28, with unresolved D. This CDR3 comprises 13 residues. Trimming left V 10 bases short and J 0 bases short, with 9 bases between. Looked up from germline, CDR1 is MDHEN and CDR2 is SYDVKM. Here the CDR3 reads CATVTATNEKLFF. The CDR3 coding sequence is TGTGCCACTGTAACTGCAACTAATGAAAAACTGTTTTTT.

V is TRBV2 and J is TRBJ2-7; 7 bases map to TRBD1. The V gene end was trimmed by 6 bases and the J gene end by 2 bases; junction bases not matched to a gene: 10. This CDR3 contains 15 residues. Per the germline V gene, CDR1 is SNHLY and CDR2 is FYNNEI. CDR3 sequence: CASRQDRVGPYEQYF. The DNA of the CDR3 is TGTGCCAGCAGACAAGACAGGGTAGGACCCTACGAGCAGTACTTC.

V usage is TRBV7-2 and J usage is TRBJ1-1, with D uncertain. CDR3 size: 13 residues. From germline, CDR1 is SGHTA and CDR2 FQGNSA. V was cut by 2 bases and J by 1 base, with 5 bases left in between. For the CDR3, the DNA is TGTGCCAGCAGCTTACTCAGGAACACTGAAGCTTTCTTT. Protein: CASSLLRNTEAFF.

This chain links TRBV11-3 with TRBJ2-1; 7 bases line up with TRBD2. CDR3 length: 15 residues. After removal of 3 bases from V and 7 bases from J, the junction contained 9 bases not matched to a gene. CDR1 and CDR2 (germline): SGHNT, YENEEA. The CDR3 reads CASSFTGTTFNEQFF. The CDR3 nucleotides read TGTGCCAGCAGCTTCACCGGGACTACCTTTAATGAGCAGTTCTTC.

The gene calls are TRBV10-2 and TRBJ2-1; tentatively, D is TRBD2 (6 bases). The CDR3 spans 18 residues. V was cut by 3 bases and J by 2 bases, with 20 bases left in between. From germline, CDR1 is WSHSY and CDR2 SAAADI. The CDR3, as DNA: TGCGCCAGCAGTGAAGGGCTTGGCGGGGTGGGCCCCTACAATGAGCAGTTCTTC. It translates to CASSEGLGGVGPYNEQFF.

The chain joins TRBV27 to TRBJ2-1; D unresolved. V was trimmed by 10 bases and J by 10 bases, leaving 11 bases between them. Germline CDR1 is MNHEY and CDR2 is SMNVEV (reference sequence). CDR3 size: 10 residues. The CDR3 bases are TGTGCCACCCCTAGGAACGAGCAGTTCTTC. It specifies CATPRNEQFF.

This clone was detected a few times. The chain is built from TRBV30 and TRBJ1-5; D gene uncertain. Germline CDR1 reads GTSNPN; CDR2 reads SVGIG (reference sequence). The CDR3 runs to 15 residues. V was shortened by 2 bases and J by 2 bases, with 13 bases between the two germline ends. The CDR3 nucleotides read TGTGCCTGGAGTCTGCCACAGTTGGGCAATCAGCCCCAGCATTTT. Its translation is CAWSLPQLGNQPQHF.

The chain uses TRBV28 and TRBJ2-5; 8 nucleotides match TRBD1. Germline loops: CDR1 MDHEN, CDR2 SYDVKM. Losses at the gene ends were 11 bases for V and 5 bases for J; bases not matched to a gene: 10. The CDR3 is 13 residues long. CDR3: CAGRGQGSETQYF. CDR3 nucleotide sequence: TGTGCCGGCCGCGGACAGGGATCGGAGACCCAGTACTTC.

The chain uses TRBV2 and TRBJ1-6; D remains ambiguous. From germline, CDR1 is SNHLY and CDR2 FYNNEI. Trimming stripped 6 bases from V and 13 bases from J, with 13 bases between. There are 12 residues in the CDR3. The CDR3 region is CASRDEGSPLHF. The CDR3 DNA follows: TGTGCCAGCAGGGACGAAGGAAGTCCCCTCCACTTT.

The chain has TRBV6-1 and TRBJ2-5, with D maybe TRBD1 (6 bases). V lost 4 bases and J lost 4, with 7 bases in between. CDR1 is MNHNS and CDR2 is SASEGT in the germline V gene. The CDR3 is 12 amino acids. CDR3 residues: CASSGQVETQYF. CDR3 sequence (DNA): TGTGCCAGCAGTGGACAGGTAGAGACCCAGTACTTC.

This clone was counted a single time. The chain has TRBV11-2 and TRBJ2-5; tentative D call: TRBD1 (7 bases). The CDR3 length is 19 residues. In germline, CDR1 is SGHAT, CDR2 FQNNGV. V shed 1 base and J shed 1 base, with 22 bases lying between them. The CDR3 protein is CASSLVGRGGGGLQETQYF. Here the CDR3 DNA reads TGTGCCAGCAGCTTAGTGGGACGAGGAGGGGGCGGCCTCCAAGAGACCCAGTACTTC.

For this clone: Other nucleotide sequences from this sample produce the same CDR3. This chain links TRBV6-5 with TRBJ2-7; tentative D call: TRBD2 (6 bases). The CDR3 is 12 residues long. Deletions cut 6 bases from V and 3 bases from J, with 9 bases between. Germline CDR1 MNHEY, CDR2 SVGAGI. The CDR3 bases are TGTGCCAGCAGGGGACTTTTCTACGAGCAGTACTTC. Translation gives CASRGLFYEQYF.

The chain is built from TRBV6-1 and TRBJ1-4; D is perhaps TRBD1 (6 bases). V was clipped by 2 bases and J by 5 bases, with 15 bases between them. Looked up from germline, CDR1 is MNHNS and CDR2 is SASEGT. This CDR3 region has 16 residues. CDR3 sequence (DNA): TGTGCCAGCAGTGAATCCCCAGACAGGCGCAATGAAAAACTGTTTTTT. This gives the protein CASSESPDRRNEKLFF.

With respect to this clone: Within the sample, other DNA sequences also encode this same CDR3. V is TRBV6-5 and J is TRBJ1-5, with a possible D match to TRBD1 (6 bases). The germline V and J ends were trimmed by 5 bases and 3 bases, with 14 bases remaining between them. This CDR3 spans 15 amino acids. Germline CDR1 MNHEY, CDR2 SVGAGI. CDR3 nucleotide sequence: TGTGCCAGCAGTACCTCAGGGGTAGCCAATCAGCCCCAGCATTTT. This encodes CASSTSGVANQPQHF.

This clone was seen a few times. This specimen includes other DNA sequences encoding the same CDR3. The J gene is TRBJ1-1, the V gene TRBV18; D may be TRBD1 (5 bases). V lost 2 bases, J lost 4 bases, and 8 bases lay in between. Germline V CDR1 and CDR2: KGHSH, LQKENI. CDR3 length: 13 amino acids. CDR3 amino acids: CASSPGGSTEAFF. The CDR3 region has the DNA TGTGCCAGCTCACCAGGGGGGTCCACTGAAGCTTTCTTT.

The chain joins TRBV19 to TRBJ2-7; 8 bases line up with TRBD2. Germline assignment: CDR1 LNHDA and CDR2 SQIVND (reference sequence). V trimming: 5 bases; J trimming: 3 bases; junction bases outside the gene matches: 3. The CDR3 runs to 13 residues. The CDR3 nucleotides read TGTGCCAGTAGTTTGGCGGGAGGCTACGAGCAGTACTTC. This translates into CASSLAGGYEQYF.

This sequence joins TRBV25-1 and TRBJ2-7, with D maybe TRBD1 (6 bases). Germline CDR1 and CDR2: MGHDK and SYGVNS. V lost 4 bases and J 1 base, leaving 14 bases between the germline ends. The CDR3 runs to 15 residues. CDR3 nucleotides: TGTGCCAGCAGTGCTCCACAGACAGGTTCCTACGAGCAGTACTTC. Translated: CASSAPQTGSYEQYF.